This T cell receptor beta chain is from a study of T-cell reconstitution after alpha-beta-depleted transplantation in children. Construction of the TCRbeta library involved unique molecular identifiers. Via MiXCR, TCRdb re-called the PCR reads, giving one row per CDR3 protein. The table lists hundreds of thousands of distinct CDR3 sequences, 13% of them singletons. The ends were cut back, 6 bases at V and 7 bases at J, with 19 bases in the middle. CDR3 length equals 14 residues. This clonotype appeared a few times. Sequences were derived from PBMCs, sampled before TCRalphabeta/CD19-depleted stem cell transplant. This clonotype was obtained from a girl aged 2 to 9 with congenital amegakaryocytic thrombocytopenia, due to receive a stem cell transplant. This chain uses TRBV12-3 or TRBV12-4 with TRBJ2-7, with D possibly being TRBD1 or TRBD2 (5 bases each). In DNA form, the CDR3 reads TGTGCCAGCAGCGTAGGGACCGCTCCTGGGGAGCAGTACTTC. Its translation is CASSVGTAPGEQYF.